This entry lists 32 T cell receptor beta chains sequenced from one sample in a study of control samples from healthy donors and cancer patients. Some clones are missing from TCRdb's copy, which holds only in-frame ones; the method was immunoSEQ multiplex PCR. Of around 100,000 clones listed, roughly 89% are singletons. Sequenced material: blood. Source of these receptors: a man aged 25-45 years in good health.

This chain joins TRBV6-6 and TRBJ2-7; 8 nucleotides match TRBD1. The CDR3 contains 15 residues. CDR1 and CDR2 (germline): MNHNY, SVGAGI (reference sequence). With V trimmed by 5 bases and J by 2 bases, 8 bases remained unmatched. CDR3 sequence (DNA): TGTGCCAGCAGTCAGTCCGGGACAGGCCCCTACGAGCAGTACGTC. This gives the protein CASSQSGTGPYEQYV.

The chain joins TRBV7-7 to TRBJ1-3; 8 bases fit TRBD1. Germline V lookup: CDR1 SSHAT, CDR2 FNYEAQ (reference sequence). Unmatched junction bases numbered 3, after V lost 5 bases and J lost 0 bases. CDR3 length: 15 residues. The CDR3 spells CASSPGTGSGNTIYF. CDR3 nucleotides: TGTGCCAGCAGCCCCGGGACAGGCTCTGGAAACACCATATATTTT.

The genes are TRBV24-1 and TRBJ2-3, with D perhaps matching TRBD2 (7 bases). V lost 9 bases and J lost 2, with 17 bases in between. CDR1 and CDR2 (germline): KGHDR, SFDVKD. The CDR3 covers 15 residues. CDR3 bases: TGTGCCACCGGAGCAAGGGGGAGGGCCACAGATACGCAGTATTTT. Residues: CATGARGRATDTQYF.

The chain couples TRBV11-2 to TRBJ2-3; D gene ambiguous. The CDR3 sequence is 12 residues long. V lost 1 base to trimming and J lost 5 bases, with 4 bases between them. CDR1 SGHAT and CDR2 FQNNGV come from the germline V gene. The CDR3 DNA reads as TGTGCCAGCAGCTTAGGGGGAGATACGCAGTATTTT. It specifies CASSLGGDTQYF.

CDR3 sequence (DNA): TGTGCCAGCATACTAGGTTTGGGTTTGACAGGGGGCAATGAGCAGTTCTTC. Translated, it gives CASILGLGLTGGNEQFF. This chain connects TRBV2 to TRBJ2-1; 9 bases agree with TRBD1. Losses at the gene ends were 7 bases for V and 6 bases for J; bases not matched to a gene: 16. CDR3 length equals 17 residues. Germline assignment: CDR1 SNHLY and CDR2 FYNNEI.

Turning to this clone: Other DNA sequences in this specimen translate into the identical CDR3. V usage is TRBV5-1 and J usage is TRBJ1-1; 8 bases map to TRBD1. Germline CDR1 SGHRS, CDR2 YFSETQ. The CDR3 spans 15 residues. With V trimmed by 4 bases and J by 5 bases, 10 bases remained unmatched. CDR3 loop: CASSEDRAGGTEAFF. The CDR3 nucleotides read TGCGCCAGCAGCGAGGACAGGGCTGGGGGGACTGAAGCTTTCTTT.

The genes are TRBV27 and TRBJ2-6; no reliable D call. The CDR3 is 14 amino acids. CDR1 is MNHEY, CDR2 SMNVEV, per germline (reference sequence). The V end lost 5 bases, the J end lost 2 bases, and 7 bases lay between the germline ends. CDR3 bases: TGTGCCAGCAGTGTTTACGCTGGGGCCAACGTCCTGACTTTC. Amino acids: CASSVYAGANVLTF.

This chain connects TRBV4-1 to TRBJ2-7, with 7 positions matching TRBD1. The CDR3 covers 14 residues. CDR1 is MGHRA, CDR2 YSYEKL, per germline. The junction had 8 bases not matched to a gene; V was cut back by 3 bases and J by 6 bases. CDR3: CASSHTTGKGEQYV. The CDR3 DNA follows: TGCGCCAGCAGCCACACGACAGGGAAGGGCGAGCAGTACGTC.

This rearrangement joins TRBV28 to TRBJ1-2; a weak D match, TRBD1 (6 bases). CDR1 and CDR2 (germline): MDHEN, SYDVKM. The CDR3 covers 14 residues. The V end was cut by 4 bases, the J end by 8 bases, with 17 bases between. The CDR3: CASSSHQGQRGYTF. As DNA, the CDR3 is TGTGCCAGCAGTTCTCATCAGGGGCAACGGGGCTACACCTTC.

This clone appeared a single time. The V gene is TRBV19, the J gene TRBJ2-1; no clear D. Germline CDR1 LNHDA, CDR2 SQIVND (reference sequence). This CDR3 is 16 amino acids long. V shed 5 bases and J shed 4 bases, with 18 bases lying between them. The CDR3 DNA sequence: TGTGCCAGTAGTGCCCGGACGGCCCCTGGGTACAATGAGCAGTTCTTC. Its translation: CASSARTAPGYNEQFF.

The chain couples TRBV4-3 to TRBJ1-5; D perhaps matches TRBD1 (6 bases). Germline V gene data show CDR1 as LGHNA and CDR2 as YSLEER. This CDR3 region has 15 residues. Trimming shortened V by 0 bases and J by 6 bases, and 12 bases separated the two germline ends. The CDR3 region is CASSQDTGRVQPQHF. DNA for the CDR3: TGCGCCAGCAGCCAAGATACAGGGCGCGTTCAGCCCCAGCATTTT.

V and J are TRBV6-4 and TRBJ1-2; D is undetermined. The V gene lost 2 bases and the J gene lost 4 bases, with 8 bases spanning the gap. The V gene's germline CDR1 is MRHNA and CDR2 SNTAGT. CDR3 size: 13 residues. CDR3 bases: TGTGCCAGCAGTGACGTGATTAGCTATGGCTACACCTTC. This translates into CASSDVISYGYTF.

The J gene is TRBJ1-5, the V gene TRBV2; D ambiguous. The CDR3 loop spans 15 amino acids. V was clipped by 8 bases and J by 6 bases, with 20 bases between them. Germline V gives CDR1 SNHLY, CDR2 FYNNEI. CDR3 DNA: TGTGCCAGCTCCGAAGGCAGGAAGGGAGGTCAGCCCCAGCATTTT. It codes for CASSEGRKGGQPQHF.

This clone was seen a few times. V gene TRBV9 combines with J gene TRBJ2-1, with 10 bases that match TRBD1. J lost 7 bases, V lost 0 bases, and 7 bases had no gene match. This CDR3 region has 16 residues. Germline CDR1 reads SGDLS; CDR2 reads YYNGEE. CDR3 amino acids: CASSVVWGQGSNEQFF. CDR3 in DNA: TGTGCCAGCAGCGTAGTTTGGGGACAGGGGTCGAATGAGCAGTTCTTC.

CDR3 region: CASSQDLGLPNYEQYF. The CDR3 DNA follows: TGTGCCAGCAGCCAAGATCTGGGACTACCCAACTACGAGCAGTACTTC. The V gene is TRBV3-1 (or the pseudogene TRBV3-2), the J gene TRBJ2-7, with 7 bases matching TRBD2. CDR3 size: 16 residues. Germline V lookup: CDR1 LGHDT, CDR2 YNNKEL (reference sequence). Unmatched junction bases numbered 8, after V lost 0 bases and J lost 3 bases.

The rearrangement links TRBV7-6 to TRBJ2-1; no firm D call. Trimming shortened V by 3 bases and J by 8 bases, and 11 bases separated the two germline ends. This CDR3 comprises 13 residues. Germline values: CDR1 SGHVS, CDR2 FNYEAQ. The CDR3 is CASSFQMGYEQFF. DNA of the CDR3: TGTGCCAGCAGCTTCCAAATGGGTTATGAGCAGTTCTTC.

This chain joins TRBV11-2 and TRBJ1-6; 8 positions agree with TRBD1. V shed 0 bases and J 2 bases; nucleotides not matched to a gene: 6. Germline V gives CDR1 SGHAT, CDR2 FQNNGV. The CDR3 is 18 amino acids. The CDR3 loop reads CASSLDPGGRTYNSPLHF. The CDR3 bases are TGTGCCAGCAGCTTAGATCCAGGGGGCAGAACCTATAATTCACCCCTCCACTTT. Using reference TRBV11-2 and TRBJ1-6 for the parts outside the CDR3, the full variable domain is EAGVAQSPRYKIIEKRQSVAFWCNPISGHATLYWYQQILGQGPKLLIQFQNNGVVDDSQLPKDRFSAERLKGVDSTLKIQPAKLEDSAVYLCASSLDPGGRTYNSPLHFGNGTRLTVT.

The CDR3 DNA reads as TGTGCCAGCAGGCGACTAGCGGGAGCCTACGAGCAGTACTTC. It is translated as CASRRLAGAYEQYF. V usage is TRBV6-6 and J usage is TRBJ2-7; 12 positions agree with TRBD2. The germline V gene encodes CDR1 MNHNY and CDR2 SVGAGI (reference sequence). J gave up 2 bases and V 6 bases, and 2 bases lay outside the gene matches. This CDR3 has 14 amino acids.

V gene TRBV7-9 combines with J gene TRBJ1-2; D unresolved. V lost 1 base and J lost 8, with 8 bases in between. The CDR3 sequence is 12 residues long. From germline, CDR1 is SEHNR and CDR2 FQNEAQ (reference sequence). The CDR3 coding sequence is TGTGCCAGCAGCTTAGTTGGCGAGGGCTACACCTTC. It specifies CASSLVGEGYTF. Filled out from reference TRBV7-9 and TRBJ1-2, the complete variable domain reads DTGVSQNPRHKITKRGQNVTFRCDPISEHNRLYWYRQTLGQGPEFLTYFQNEAQLEKSRLLSDRFSAERPKGSFSTLEIQRTEQGDSAMYLCASSLVGEGYTFGSGTRLTVV.

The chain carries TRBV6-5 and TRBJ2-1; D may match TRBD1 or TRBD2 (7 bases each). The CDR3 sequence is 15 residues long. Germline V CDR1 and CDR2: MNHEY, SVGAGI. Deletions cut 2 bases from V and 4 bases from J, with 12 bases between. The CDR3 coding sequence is TGTGCCAGCAGTTACGCAGGGGGGGGGTACAATGAGCAGTTCTTC. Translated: CASSYAGGGYNEQFF.

CDR3 sequence: CASSQSGGPGADTQYF. The CDR3 DNA reads TGCGCCAGCAGCCAATCGGGCGGGCCCGGAGCAGATACGCAGTATTTT. The V gene is TRBV4-1, the J gene TRBJ2-3, with TRBD2 as a possible D gene (5 bases). CDR1 MGHRA and CDR2 YSYEKL come from the germline V gene. The V and J ends lost 2 bases and 4 bases respectively, with 16 bases between them. This CDR3 comprises 16 residues.

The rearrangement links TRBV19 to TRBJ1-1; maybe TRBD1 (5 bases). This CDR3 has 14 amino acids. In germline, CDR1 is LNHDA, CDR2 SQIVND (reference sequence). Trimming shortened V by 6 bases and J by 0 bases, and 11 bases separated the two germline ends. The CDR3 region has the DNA TGTGCCAGTAGCCCGGGACCTATGAACACTGAAGCTTTCTTT. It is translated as CASSPGPMNTEAFF.

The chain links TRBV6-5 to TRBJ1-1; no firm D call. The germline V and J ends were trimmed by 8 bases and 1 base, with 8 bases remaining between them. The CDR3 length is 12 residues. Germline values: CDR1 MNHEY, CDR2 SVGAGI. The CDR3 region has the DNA TGTGCCAGCGGGCGGACGAACACTGAAGCTTTCTTT. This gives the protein CASGRTNTEAFF.

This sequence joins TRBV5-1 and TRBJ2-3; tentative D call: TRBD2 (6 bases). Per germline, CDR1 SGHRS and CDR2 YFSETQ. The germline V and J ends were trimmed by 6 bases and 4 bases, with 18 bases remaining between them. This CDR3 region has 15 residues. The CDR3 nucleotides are TGCGCCAGCACGGCGGGACTCTTTTTACCAGATACGCAGTATTTT. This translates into CASTAGLFLPDTQYF.

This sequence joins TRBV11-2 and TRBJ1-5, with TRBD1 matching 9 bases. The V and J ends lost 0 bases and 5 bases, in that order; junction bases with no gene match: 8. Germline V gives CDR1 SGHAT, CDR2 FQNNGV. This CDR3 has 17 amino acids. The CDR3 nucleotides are TGTGCCAGCAGCTTAGATGTCCGGACAGGGGCTGATCAGCCCCAGCATTTT. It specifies CASSLDVRTGADQPQHF. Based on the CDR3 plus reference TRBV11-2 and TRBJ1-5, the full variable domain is EAGVAQSPRYKIIEKRQSVAFWCNPISGHATLYWYQQILGQGPKLLIQFQNNGVVDDSQLPKDRFSAERLKGVDSTLKIQPAKLEDSAVYLCASSLDVRTGADQPQHFGDGTRLSIL.

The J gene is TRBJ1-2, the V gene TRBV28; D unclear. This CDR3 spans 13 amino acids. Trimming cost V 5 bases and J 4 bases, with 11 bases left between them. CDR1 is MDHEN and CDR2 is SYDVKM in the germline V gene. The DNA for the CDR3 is TGTGCCAGCAGTAACAGCCTAATCTATGGCTACACCTTC. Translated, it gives CASSNSLIYGYTF.

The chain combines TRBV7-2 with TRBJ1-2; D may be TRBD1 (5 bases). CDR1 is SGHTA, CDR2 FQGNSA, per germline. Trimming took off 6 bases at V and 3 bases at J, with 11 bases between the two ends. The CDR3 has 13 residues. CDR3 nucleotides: TGTGCCAGCAGTCAGACAGACCACTATGGCTACACCTTC. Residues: CASSQTDHYGYTF.

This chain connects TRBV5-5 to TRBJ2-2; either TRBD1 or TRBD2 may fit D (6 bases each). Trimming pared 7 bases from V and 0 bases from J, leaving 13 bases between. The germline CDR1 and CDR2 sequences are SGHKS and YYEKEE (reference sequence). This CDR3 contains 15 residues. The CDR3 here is CASLRGATNTGELFF. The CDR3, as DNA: TGTGCCAGCTTGAGGGGGGCTACGAACACCGGGGAGCTGTTTTTT.

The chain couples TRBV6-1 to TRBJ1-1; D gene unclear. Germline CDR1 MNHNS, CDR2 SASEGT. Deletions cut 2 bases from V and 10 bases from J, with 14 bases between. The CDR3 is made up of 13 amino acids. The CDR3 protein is CASSELLTKAAFF. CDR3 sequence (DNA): TGTGCCAGCAGTGAACTCCTAACAAAGGCAGCTTTCTTT.

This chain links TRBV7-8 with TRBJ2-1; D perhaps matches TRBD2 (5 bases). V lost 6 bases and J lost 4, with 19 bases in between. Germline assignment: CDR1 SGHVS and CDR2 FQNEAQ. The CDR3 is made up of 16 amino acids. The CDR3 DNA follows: TGTGCCAGCAGTCGATCTGCCGGACTGAAGTACAATGAGCAGTTCTTC. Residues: CASSRSAGLKYNEQFF.

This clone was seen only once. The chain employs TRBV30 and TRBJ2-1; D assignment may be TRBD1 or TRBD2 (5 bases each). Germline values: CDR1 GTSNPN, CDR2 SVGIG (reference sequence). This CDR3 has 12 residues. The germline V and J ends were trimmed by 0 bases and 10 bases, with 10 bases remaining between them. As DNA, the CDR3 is TGTGCCTGGAGTGTTTGGGGGAGCGAGCAGTTCTTC. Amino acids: CAWSVWGSEQFF.

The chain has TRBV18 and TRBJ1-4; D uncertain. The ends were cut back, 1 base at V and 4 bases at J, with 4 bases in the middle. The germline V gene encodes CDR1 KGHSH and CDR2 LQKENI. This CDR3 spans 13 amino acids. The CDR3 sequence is CASSPRINEKLFF. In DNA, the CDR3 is TGTGCCAGCTCACCACGGATTAATGAAAAACTGTTTTTT.